This T cell receptor (beta chain) came from a study of T cell responses to AZD1222 COVID-19 vaccine. Some clones are missing from TCRdb's copy, which holds only in-frame ones; the method was immunoSEQ multiplex PCR. The sample consists of 140,000 or so clones, around 88% of them appearing once. This CDR3 contains 15 residues. The V end lost 5 bases, the J end lost 8 bases, and 21 bases lay between the germline ends. CDR1 is LGHNA, CDR2 YSLEER, per germline. V is TRBV4-3 and J is TRBJ1-2, with a tentative D call TRBD1 (6 bases). The specimen comprised peripheral blood, sampled on day 0 of AZD1222 vaccination. This TCR was recovered from an adult in good health. The CDR3 DNA is TGCGCCAGCAGCGGAAGCCTGTCAGGGGCTTTAGGCTACACCTTC. Translating it yields CASSGSLSGALGYTF.